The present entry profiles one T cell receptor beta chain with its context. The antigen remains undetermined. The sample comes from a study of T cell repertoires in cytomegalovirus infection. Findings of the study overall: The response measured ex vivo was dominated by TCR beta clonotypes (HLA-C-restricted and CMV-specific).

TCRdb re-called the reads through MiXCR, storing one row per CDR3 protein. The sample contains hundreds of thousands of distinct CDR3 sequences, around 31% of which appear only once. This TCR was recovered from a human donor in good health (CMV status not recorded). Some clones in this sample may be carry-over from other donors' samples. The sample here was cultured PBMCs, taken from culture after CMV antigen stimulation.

The CDR3 sequence: CASSQDGGFNYGYTF. The CDR3, as DNA: TGCGCCAGCAGCCAAGACGGGGGGTTTAACTATGGCTACACCTTC. V and J are TRBV4-1 and TRBJ1-2, with D possibly being TRBD1 (5 bases). Trimming shortened V by 0 bases and J by 1 base, and 9 bases separated the two germline ends. Germline V gene lookup returns CDR1 MGHRA and CDR2 YSYEKL. This CDR3 spans 15 amino acids.